The 3 T cell receptor beta chains below were found in one sample sequenced in a study of metastatic and nonmetastatic thyroid tumors. TCRdb re-called the PCR reads with MiXCR. The sample shows roughly 25,000 clones, 20% to 25% of them seen only once. All patients reached thyroid surgery having received no treatment beforehand. Sequencing input: blood. The receptors were gathered from a male donor with papillary thyroid cancer or a benign thyroid nodule (not recorded which). Some clones in this sample may be carry-over from other donors' samples.

This clone has at least ten counts. V and J are TRBV12-3 or TRBV12-4 and TRBJ1-5, with D hard to call. V lost 4 bases and J 5 bases, leaving 6 bases between the germline ends. This CDR3 has 12 amino acids. The DNA of the CDR3 is TGTGCCAGCAGTTCGGATGATCAGCCCCAGCATTTT. Translation: CASSSDDQPQHF.

This clone was observed many times. The chain is built from TRBV14 and TRBJ1-4, with D possibly matching TRBD1 (6 bases). V gave up 1 base and J gave up 10 bases, with 13 bases separating them. Germline assignment: CDR1 SGHDN and CDR2 FVKESK. This CDR3 contains 14 residues. The DNA for the CDR3 is TGTGCCAGCAGCCAAGGGTCAGGGGTCCGAAAACTGTTTTTT. Protein product: CASSQGSGVRKLFF.

The sample holds many counts of this clone. The chain recombines TRBV7-2 with TRBJ2-1; D unresolved. The CDR3 sequence is 14 residues long. Trimming shortened V by 6 bases and J by 0 bases, and 9 bases separated the two germline ends. Germline loops: CDR1 SGHTA, CDR2 FQGNSA. The CDR3 spells CASSSLGSYNEQFF. The CDR3 region has the DNA TGTGCCAGCAGTTCGCTCGGCTCCTACAATGAGCAGTTCTTC.